This entry concerns a single TCR beta chain. Random hexamers were used to reverse transcribe about 0.5 to 1 ug of RNA. The CDR3 of TCR beta was amplified by immunoSEQ multiplex PCR across 54 Vbeta and 13 Jbeta. TCRdb ran MiXCR on the immunoSEQ multiplex PCR reads and lists one entry per CDR3 protein. The table records 200,000 to 250,000 distinct CDR3 sequences, 95% of them present only once. Germline loops: CDR1 SGHNT, CDR2 YYREEE (reference sequence). Deletions cut 2 bases from V and 7 bases from J, with 19 bases between. The CDR3 contains 15 residues. The sample comes from a study of CD8 T cells in Susac syndrome. The TEMRA cells underwent FACS enrichment, while the CD8+ and CD4+ T cells underwent negative isolation.

The clonotype was recovered from a human donor with multiple sclerosis. The rearrangement uses TRBV5-4 and TRBJ2-7; D unresolved. Sequenced: CD4+ T cells from PBMCs. This CDR3 is CASSLGARAPKEQYF. The CDR3 DNA is TGTGCCAGCAGCTTAGGAGCAAGGGCCCCGAAGGAGCAGTACTTC.